This TCR beta chain was captured by sequencing in a study of T cells in Graves' hyperthyroidism and ophthalmopathy. The TCR beta CDR3 regions underwent amplification using RNA transcripts as the source. TCR CDR3 regions were first amplified by RT-PCR with HTBI primers. Via MiXCR, TCRdb re-called the multiplex PCR reads, giving one row per CDR3 protein. The sample holds 500,000 to 650,000 distinct CDR3 sequences; about 14% are singletons and the top ten take roughly an eighth. V shed 1 base, J shed 8 bases, and the junction held 17 bases outside the gene matches. CDR1 is SGHTA and CDR2 is FQGNSA in the germline V gene. This CDR3 comprises 18 residues. This clonotype showed up many times.

The clonotype originates from a woman between 45 and 60 years old with Graves' ophthalmopathy. What was sequenced was blood. The chain carries TRBV7-2 and TRBJ2-3; 8 bases map to TRBD2. The CDR3 sequence is CASSLDDKGLDVSGTQYF. The CDR3 bases are TGTGCCAGCAGCTTAGACGATAAGGGACTAGATGTCAGCGGTACGCAGTATTTT.